This T cell receptor (beta chain) stems from a study of memory CD4+ T cells and cytomegalovirus serostatus. The J segment lost 5 bases and the V segment lost 6 bases, leaving 6 bases of the junction unmatched. Per the germline V gene, CDR1 is SNHLY and CDR2 is FYNNEI. CDR3 length equals 15 residues. This clone showed up just a few times. Produced via immunoSEQ multiplex PCR; TCRdb's table is partial and in-frame only. This sample carries about 59,000 clones, 80% to 85% of them seen once, and the ten largest clones take around 1.1%. The sort gate was single viable CD3+CD4+CD8-CD45RO+ cells for memory CD4+ T cells. Serostatus was set by detecting CMV pp150, pp28, p38, p52 IgG.

This sequence joins TRBV2 and TRBJ2-5; TRBD2 agrees at 13 bases. The source material was memory CD4+ T cells from blood. This TCR came from an adult in good health and CMV-seronegative. This chain's CDR3 is CASRGTSGIGETQYF. The DNA for the CDR3 is TGTGCCAGCAGGGGGACTAGCGGGATCGGGGAGACCCAGTACTTC.